This T cell receptor beta chain was sequenced in a study of blood T cell repertoires in COVID-19. Study as a whole: Whether acute or convalescent, the COVID-19 samples came from the United States, Italy and Spain. T cells, B-cell-depleted T cells, or PBMCs supplied cDNA or gDNA.

In germline, CDR1 is MNHEY, CDR2 SVGEGT. This CDR3 contains 19 residues. The V gene end was trimmed by 5 bases and the J gene end by 0 bases; junction bases not matched to a gene: 6. Produced via immunoSEQ multiplex PCR; TCRdb's table is partial and in-frame only. The sample has hundreds of thousands of clones, around 90% seen once; the top ten hold less than 3.5%. The sequenced sample consisted of peripheral blood. This receptor was identified in a woman aged 18-29 years who had recovered from COVID-19. This rearrangement joins TRBV6-2 or TRBV6-3 to TRBJ2-6; 14 nucleotides match TRBD2. CDR3 protein: CASSQRLAGGPSGANVLTF. DNA of the CDR3: TGTGCCAGCAGTCAACGACTAGCGGGAGGGCCCTCTGGGGCCAACGTCCTGACTTTC.